These 29 T cell receptor beta chains came from one sample sequenced in a study of blood T cell repertoires in COVID-19. Some clones are missing from TCRdb's copy, which holds only in-frame ones; the method was immunoSEQ multiplex PCR. This sample has 85,000 to 130,000 clones, with around nine tenths found just once. The sample comprised peripheral blood. The receptor set was obtained from a human donor in a cohort sampled during active COVID-19.

The chain carries TRBV3-1 (or the pseudogene TRBV3-2) and TRBJ2-3; 9 bases map to TRBD2. V trimming: 5 bases; J trimming: 3 bases; junction bases outside the gene matches: 6. Germline values: CDR1 LGHDT, CDR2 YNNKEL (reference sequence). The CDR3 spans 15 residues. The CDR3: CASSSRLAGTDTQYF. As DNA, the CDR3 is TGTGCCAGCAGCTCCCGGCTAGCGGGGACAGATACGCAGTATTTT.

The chain combines TRBV5-5 with TRBJ1-2, with unresolved D. Germline loops: CDR1 SGHKS, CDR2 YYEKEE (reference sequence). The CDR3 loop spans 17 amino acids. Trimming left V 3 bases short and J 7 bases short, with 25 bases between. CDR3 amino acids: CASSSFFLDPAAGGYTF. The CDR3 DNA follows: TGTGCCAGCAGCTCCTTCTTTCTAGACCCAGCCGCGGGTGGCTACACCTTC.

The chain employs TRBV18 and TRBJ2-5, with a tentative D call TRBD2 (5 bases). With 0 bases removed from V and 2 bases from J, the gap between germline ends came to 10 bases. CDR1 is KGHSH, CDR2 LQKENI, per germline. This CDR3 has 15 amino acids. Written as DNA, the CDR3 is TGTGCCAGCTCACCACCACGGGCGGGTCAAGAGACCCAGTACTTC. Encoded protein: CASSPPRAGQETQYF.

Written as DNA, the CDR3 is TGTGCCAGCAGCTCAGGACAGACCTACGAGCAGTACTTC. Translation: CASSSGQTYEQYF. V usage is TRBV11-1 and J usage is TRBJ2-7; perhaps TRBD1 as D (6 bases). CDR3 length: 13 residues. Germline V gene lookup returns CDR1 SGHAT and CDR2 FQDESV (reference sequence). Trimming stripped 4 bases from V and 2 bases from J, with 9 bases between.

This sequence joins TRBV6-2 or TRBV6-3 and TRBJ2-3; 12 positions match TRBD2. The CDR3 consists of 16 residues. The ends lost 6 bases at V and 5 bases at J; junction bases unmatched: 9. CDR1 and CDR2 from the germline V gene are MNHEY and SVGEGT. The CDR3 here is CASSRRLAGAVDTQYF. CDR3 coding DNA: TGTGCCAGCAGCCGTAGACTAGCGGGGGCAGTAGATACGCAGTATTTT.

This clone came up a few times. The chain combines TRBV7-2 with TRBJ2-3, with 12 nucleotides matching TRBD2. The V gene end was trimmed by 8 bases and the J gene end by 4 bases; junction bases not matched to a gene: 7. The CDR3 is made up of 15 amino acids. The germline gives CDR1 SGHTA, CDR2 FQGNSA. CDR3 DNA: TGTGCCAGCGGCCCTAGCGGGGGGGGCCCAGATACGCAGTATTTT. It translates to CASGPSGGGPDTQYF.

This clone appeared once. The chain uses TRBV28 and TRBJ1-2, with D tentatively TRBD1 (5 bases). Per the germline V gene, CDR1 is MDHEN and CDR2 is SYDVKM. Trimming removed 5 bases from V and 4 bases from J, with 20 bases in between. The CDR3 is 16 amino acids. Here the CDR3 DNA reads TGTGCCAGCAGTCGAGGGGCAGGCCAGGGAGGCTATGGCTACACCTTC. It encodes CASSRGAGQGGYGYTF.

This chain uses TRBV15 with TRBJ1-5; unclear D gene. In germline, CDR1 is LNHNV, CDR2 YYDKDF (reference sequence). The CDR3 is 15 amino acids. V was pared by 5 bases and J by 0 bases, with 11 bases between. The CDR3 DNA reads TGTGCCACCAGCCATAAAACCTATAGCAATCAGCCCCAGCATTTT. Its translation: CATSHKTYSNQPQHF.

V gene TRBV19 combines with J gene TRBJ2-1, with TRBD2 matching over 7 bases. The germline gives CDR1 LNHDA, CDR2 SQIVND (reference sequence). The CDR3 runs 15 residues. Unmatched junction bases numbered 4, after V lost 3 bases and J lost 2 bases. CDR3 bases: TGTGCCAGTAGTATTAAAAGCGGGACCTACAATGAGCAGTTCTTC. It yields the protein CASSIKSGTYNEQFF.

The rearrangement links TRBV28 to TRBJ1-4; 8 bases fit TRBD1. With 5 bases clipped from V and 0 bases from J, the junction kept 17 bases outside the gene matches. Per the germline V gene, CDR1 is MDHEN and CDR2 is SYDVKM. The CDR3 covers 20 residues. CDR3 DNA: TGTGCCAGCAGTAATCCGGGACAGGAGGTATTTTTGGCAACTAATGAAAAACTGTTTTTT. Protein: CASSNPGQEVFLATNEKLFF.

V is TRBV5-6 and J is TRBJ1-1; no clear D gene. The CDR3 spans 13 residues. In germline, CDR1 is SGHDT, CDR2 YYEEEE. With 4 bases removed from V and 5 bases from J, the gap between germline ends came to 12 bases. The CDR3 spells CASSRATRTEAFF. CDR3 coding DNA: TGTGCCAGCAGCCGCGCGACAAGAACTGAAGCTTTCTTT.

The rearrangement joins TRBV27 to TRBJ2-7; 7 nucleotides line up with TRBD1. This CDR3 has 13 residues. CDR1 and CDR2 from the germline V gene are MNHEY and SMNVEV (reference sequence). With 7 bases clipped from V and 1 base from J, the junction kept 4 bases outside the gene matches. The CDR3 region has the DNA TGTGCCAGCACCAAGACAGGGTCCTACGAGCAGTACTTC. Amino acid sequence: CASTKTGSYEQYF.

The rearrangement joins TRBV6-5 to TRBJ1-6; 8 nucleotides align to TRBD1. CDR1 and CDR2 (germline): MNHEY, SVGAGI. The CDR3 is made up of 14 amino acids. V lost 6 bases, J lost 9 bases, and 7 bases stayed unmatched. The CDR3 loop is CASRPTGVASPLHF. The CDR3 DNA sequence: TGTGCCAGCAGACCGACAGGGGTAGCTTCACCCCTCCACTTT.

The chain links TRBV4-1 to TRBJ2-3; D call uncertain. V was shortened by 3 bases and J by 4 bases, with 11 bases between the two germline ends. The CDR3 contains 14 residues. Germline CDR1 MGHRA, CDR2 YSYEKL. This chain's CDR3 is CASSQVVGADTQYF. The DNA for the CDR3 is TGCGCCAGCAGCCAGGTCGTGGGCGCAGATACGCAGTATTTT.

This clone was counted a single time. V usage is TRBV5-4 and J usage is TRBJ2-5, with TRBD2 matching 8 bases. The CDR3 runs 16 residues. The V gene's germline CDR1 is SGHNT and CDR2 YYREEE (reference sequence). V shed 4 bases, J shed 1 base, and the junction held 9 bases outside the gene matches. The CDR3 reads CASSANWRGAQETQYF. Here the CDR3 DNA reads TGTGCCAGCAGCGCCAATTGGCGGGGGGCCCAAGAGACCCAGTACTTC.

This chain's CDR3 is CASSLGTELLHF. DNA for the CDR3: TGTGCCAGCAGCCTTGGAACAGAGCTCCTCCACTTT. This chain uses TRBV12-3 or TRBV12-4 with TRBJ1-6; D remains unclear. Trimming took off 6 bases at V and 15 bases at J, with 15 bases between the two ends. The CDR3 spans 12 residues.

This chain uses TRBV19 with TRBJ1-2, with TRBD1 as a possible D gene (6 bases). V was shortened by 3 bases and J by 1 base, with 12 bases between the two germline ends. The CDR3 has 15 amino acids. Per germline, CDR1 LNHDA and CDR2 SQIVND (reference sequence). The CDR3: CASSIGRTDNYGYTF. Here the CDR3 DNA reads TGTGCCAGTAGTATCGGTCGGACAGATAACTATGGCTACACCTTC.

CDR3 amino acids: CASSTSGQAYEQYF. CDR3 coding DNA: TGTGCCAGCAGCACTAGCGGTCAGGCCTACGAGCAGTACTTC. The V call is TRBV27, the J call TRBJ2-7, with 8 bases aligning to TRBD2. The junction had 6 bases not matched to a gene; V was cut back by 6 bases and J by 2 bases. Germline CDR1 is MNHEY and CDR2 is SMNVEV (reference sequence). The CDR3 loop spans 14 amino acids.

The V and J genes are TRBV29-1 and TRBJ2-1; 9 nucleotides match TRBD1. V trimming: 6 bases; J trimming: 9 bases; junction bases outside the gene matches: 6. The CDR3 loop spans 12 amino acids. Germline CDR1 and CDR2: SQVTM and ANQGSEA. DNA of the CDR3: TGCAGCGTCTCGACAGGGGGAGGTGAGCAGTTCTTC. Translated: CSVSTGGGEQFF.

This chain uses TRBV2 with TRBJ2-3; 14 nucleotides align to TRBD2. CDR3 length: 19 residues. Germline V gene data show CDR1 as SNHLY and CDR2 as FYNNEI. J was trimmed by 0 bases and V by 4 bases; bases with no gene match: 9. The CDR3 loop reads CASSAGLAGGRASTDTQYF. CDR3 in DNA: TGTGCCAGCAGTGCTGGACTAGCGGGGGGCCGGGCGAGCACAGATACGCAGTATTTT.

V usage is TRBV7-2 and J usage is TRBJ2-5, with D possibly matching TRBD2 (5 bases). The V and J ends lost 3 bases and 3 bases respectively, with 8 bases between them. The CDR3 covers 13 residues. The germline CDR1 and CDR2 sequences are SGHTA and FQGNSA. Written as DNA, the CDR3 is TGTGCCAGCAGCTTGCGGCGGGAAGAGACCCAGTACTTC. Protein sequence: CASSLRREETQYF.

CDR3 region: CASSPIDSHEQYF. CDR3 sequence (DNA): TGTGCCAGCAGCCCCATAGACAGCCACGAGCAGTACTTC. This chain joins TRBV7-9 and TRBJ2-7, with D tentatively TRBD1 (5 bases). V was trimmed by 5 bases and J by 5 bases, leaving 13 bases between them. This CDR3 has 13 residues. CDR1 is SEHNR and CDR2 is FQNEAQ in the germline V gene (reference sequence).

V and J are TRBV4-2 and TRBJ2-7, with TRBD2 identical over 7 bases. Germline CDR1 LGHNA, CDR2 YNFKEQ. The CDR3 is made up of 16 amino acids. V trimming: 0 bases; J trimming: 3 bases; junction bases outside the gene matches: 8. The CDR3 DNA is TGTGCCAGCAGCCAAGACGCCGGGACTACCCTCTACGAGCAGTACTTC. It yields the protein CASSQDAGTTLYEQYF.

This clone showed up just a few times. V usage is TRBV19 and J usage is TRBJ1-6; D is perhaps TRBD1 (6 bases). V was pared by 4 bases and J by 7 bases, with 17 bases between. Per the germline V gene, CDR1 is LNHDA and CDR2 is SQIVND (reference sequence). This CDR3 contains 16 residues. In nucleotides, the CDR3 is TGTGCCAGTAGTACTACGTGGACAGAGCGAAATTCACCCCTCCACTTT. Amino acids: CASSTTWTERNSPLHF.

J is TRBJ2-3 and V is TRBV20-1; the D gene is possibly TRBD2 (5 bases). Trimming pared 3 bases from V and 0 bases from J, leaving 19 bases between. The CDR3 is 17 residues long. Germline V gene data show CDR1 as DFQATT and CDR2 as SNEGSKA (reference sequence). The CDR3 loop is CSASSSGTYPSTDTQYF. The CDR3, as DNA: TGCAGTGCTAGTTCCAGCGGAACTTATCCTAGCACAGATACGCAGTATTTT.

The rearrangement links TRBV2 to TRBJ2-7; 9 nucleotides agree with TRBD1. CDR1 SNHLY and CDR2 FYNNEI come from the germline V gene. V was clipped by 8 bases and J by 2 bases; unmatched bases: 4. The CDR3 loop spans 13 amino acids. The CDR3 DNA sequence: TGTGCCAGCTCCGGGACAGGGACCTACGAGCAGTACTTC. Its translation: CASSGTGTYEQYF.

This clone occurred once. This chain uses TRBV28 with TRBJ1-6; 10 positions match TRBD1. Germline-derived CDR1 and CDR2 are MDHEN and SYDVKM. This CDR3 spans 18 amino acids. V shed 5 bases and J 0 bases; nucleotides not matched to a gene: 7. For the CDR3, the DNA is TGTGCCAGCAGTGCAGGACAGGGGGGCAGCTCCTATAATTCACCCCTCCACTTT. Amino acid sequence: CASSAGQGGSSYNSPLHF.

The sample holds a few counts of this clone. The chain joins TRBV7-8 to TRBJ1-1; 7 bases map to TRBD1. The ends lost 8 bases at V and 3 bases at J; junction bases unmatched: 6. There are 13 residues in the CDR3. In germline, CDR1 is SGHVS, CDR2 FQNEAQ. This CDR3 is CASEQGFDTEAFF. The CDR3 nucleotides are TGTGCCAGCGAACAGGGGTTCGACACTGAAGCTTTCTTT.

The V and J genes are TRBV6-1 and TRBJ1-5; 7 bases agree with TRBD1. CDR1 and CDR2 (germline): MNHNS, SASEGT. The CDR3 sequence is 16 residues long. V was pared by 0 bases and J by 5 bases, with 7 bases of the junction left unmatched. CDR3 amino acids: CASSEAPGQSHQPQHF. The CDR3 DNA follows: TGTGCCAGCAGTGAAGCCCCGGGACAGTCTCATCAGCCCCAGCATTTT.